This T cell receptor (beta chain) appears in the sequencing data of a study of a mutant IDH1 vaccine in newly diagnosed glioma (dated by TCRdb to the early 2020s). With respect to the entire study: Patients were given eight vaccinations, in weeks 1, 3, 5, 7, 11, 15, 19 and 23, which matched visits V03 through V10. Vaccination began 4-6 weeks after radiotherapy alone, or alongside temozolomide cycles in the chemotherapy-containing groups. Of the roughly 34 treated patients, about 62% were male and about 38% were female, and the mean age was approximately 41 years. Before enrollment, patients had received standard therapy of radiotherapy alone, temozolomide alone, or radiochemotherapy with temozolomide; most received the combination. Peripheral blood was drawn at six visits: V03 (baseline), V05, V07, V10, V12 and V13. Longitudinal TCRB deep sequencing was performed for about two dozen treated patients wherever samples were available for exploratory analyses.

The sample's time point label, decoded: week 11, during vaccination. Every vaccine dose consisted of 300 ug of a 20-mer mutant IDH1 peptide in Montanide, administered subcutaneously together with topical imiquimod. Newly diagnosed WHO grade 3 or 4 IDH1-mutant astrocytomas showing loss of nuclear ATRX were present in the donors. The samples were drawn from NOA16, a multicentre, single-arm, open-label phase I trial in Germany that tested a mutant IDH1 peptide vaccine in humans for the first time. The DNeasy Blood and Tissue Kit was used to extract genomic DNA from EDTA blood for TCRB sequencing. This clone showed up just once. It has no known antigen specificity. Base quality data are lacking; no much larger clone is found one base away. Libraries were constructed by the immunoSEQ multiplex PCR assay. Rearranged TCR beta chain sequences were amplified with the hsTCRB Kit following the manufacturer's protocol. Sequencing of TCRB libraries was carried out on an Illumina MiSeq. As for how the authors treated the data: Demultiplexing, trimming and gene mapping were performed with the kit vendor's proprietary platform. Imported from immuneACCESS, the table was reduced by TCRdb to in-frame sequences with V and J called. These copies leave out some clones; in studies compared against another copy, an unresolved V gene accounts for under half, and the cause of the remainder is not known. V and J calls and clone size come straight from that table; D and trimming were deduced from the DNA. The sample table lists tens of thousands of clones, 70% to 85% of them with a count of one. Of the sample, over 7.5% is held by the ten largest clones.

CDR1 SGHDT and CDR2 YYEEEE are derived from the germline V gene. Counted from cysteine to phenylalanine, this CDR3 has 14 amino acids. Just CDR3 DNA is preserved here, 42 bases in frame from base 1. V sheds 3 bases and J sheds 8 bases, leaving 15 bases between their ends. The study at large found these results: The authors stated that sample limitations prevented analyses of patient blood samples from being reproduced. Pseudoprogression seemed to be unrelated to changes in the top peripheral T cell clonotypes found by TCRB sequencing. Availability determined which PBMC samples were chosen for TCRB deep sequencing. Immune responses induced by the vaccine were seen in over 90% of patients across multiple MHC alleles.

Sequenced here: PBMCs, sampled from a glioma patient whose treatment included an IDH1 peptide vaccine. This chain joins TRBV5-6 to TRBJ2-1, and possibly TRBD2, on 6 matching bases. The TCR was taken from a man in his forties with glioma. This receptor carries the CDR3 CASSSPTRFDEQFF. The DNA is as follows: TGTGCCAGCAGCTCACCGACTAGATTCGATGAGCAGTTCTTC.